A single sample is the source of the 14 T cell receptor beta chains below, sequenced in a study of shared clonotypes between healthy human individuals. Sequencing was performed with immunoSEQ multiplex PCR; in TCRdb, only in-frame clones are kept and a portion is missing. Of 330,000 or so clones detected, roughly 70% appear once; the ten largest clones hold 10%. The specimen sequenced was memory CD4+ T cells sorted from blood. Stated subset: CD45RA-negative fraction. The receptors were sampled from a man aged 30 to 39 in good health.

V gene TRBV4-1 combines with J gene TRBJ2-7, with D hard to call. V dropped 1 base and J dropped 6 bases, with 22 bases sitting between them. The CDR3 sequence is 17 residues long. From germline, CDR1 is MGHRA and CDR2 YSYEKL. CDR3 DNA: TGCGCCAGCAGCCAAGGGCGCCTCCTGTCAGCCAGCTCCGAGCAGTACTTC. Translated, it gives CASSQGRLLSASSEQYF.

The V gene is TRBV7-8, the J gene TRBJ1-5; perhaps TRBD1 as D (6 bases). Trimming pared 1 base from V and 2 bases from J, leaving 6 bases between. Germline V lookup: CDR1 SGHVS, CDR2 FQNEAQ. This CDR3 spans 14 amino acids. The CDR3 protein is CASSLDRGNQPQHF. The CDR3 nucleotides are TGTGCCAGCAGCTTAGACAGGGGCAATCAGCCCCAGCATTTT.

This chain connects TRBV7-2 to TRBJ2-3, with D perhaps TRBD1 (5 bases). V lost 5 bases to trimming and J lost 0 bases, with 21 bases between them. This CDR3 has 18 amino acids. The germline V gene encodes CDR1 SGHTA and CDR2 FQGNSA. The CDR3 DNA reads as TGTGCCAGCAGCGCTAGGGGTAGGTGGCCTGCAAGCACAGATACGCAGTATTTT. Translated, it gives CASSARGRWPASTDTQYF.

This clone was seen only a few times. One end of the junction does not line up with germline, which may come from a read error. This chain joins TRBV7-7 and TRBJ2-5, with D unresolved. Per the germline V gene, CDR1 is SSHAT and CDR2 is FNYEAQ (reference sequence). The CDR3 consists of 14 residues. CDR3 sequence (DNA): TGTGCTAGCAGCTTAGGCCGGACCCAAGAGACCCAGTACTTC. This encodes CASSLGRTQETQYF. Full variable domain (missing parts from reference TRBV7-7 and TRBJ2-5): GAGVSQSPRYKVTKRGQDVTLRCDPISSHATLYWYQQALGQGPEFLTYFNYEAQPDKSGLPSDRFSAERPEGSISTLTIQRTEQRDSAMYRCASSLGRTQETQYFGPGTRLLVL.

The chain's CDR3 is CSVGDRGSYEQYF. The CDR3 region has the DNA TGCAGCGTGGGGGACAGGGGTTCCTACGAGCAGTACTTC. This sequence joins TRBV29-1 and TRBJ2-7; 10 bases match TRBD1. The CDR3 is made up of 13 amino acids. CDR1 is SQVTM, CDR2 ANQGSEA, per germline. The V segment lost 6 bases and the J segment 1 base; nucleotides outside the gene matches: 3.

The chain uses TRBV28 and TRBJ2-5; 14 bases are a match to TRBD2. The CDR3 spans 19 residues. J was trimmed by 0 bases and V by 4 bases; bases with no gene match: 10. Germline V gives CDR1 MDHEN, CDR2 SYDVKM. This chain's CDR3 is CASSSSGTSGRWYQETQYF. The CDR3 nucleotides read TGTGCCAGCAGTTCCTCCGGGACTAGCGGGAGATGGTACCAAGAGACCCAGTACTTC.

This clone was observed a single time. The V call is TRBV25-1, the J call TRBJ2-7, with a weak D call TRBD2 (6 bases). Germline V gene data show CDR1 as MGHDK and CDR2 as SYGVNS. V lost 5 bases, J lost 6 bases, and 23 bases lay in between. The CDR3 is made up of 16 amino acids. CDR3 in amino acids: CASSRDQGLRSGEQYF. The CDR3 DNA follows: TGTGCCAGCAGTCGCGACCAGGGACTCCGTTCCGGCGAGCAGTACTTC.

This chain links TRBV5-8 with TRBJ1-5, with a possible D match to TRBD1 (6 bases). The CDR3 sequence is 15 residues long. The V and J ends lost 0 bases and 5 bases respectively, with 12 bases between them. CDR1 SGHTS and CDR2 YDEGEE come from the germline V gene. CDR3 coding DNA: TGTGCCAGCAGCTTGGGGGGGGACATTTATCAGCCCCAGCATTTT. The encoded protein is CASSLGGDIYQPQHF.

The chain links TRBV5-4 to TRBJ2-1; no clear D. Trimming took 4 bases from V and 7 from J, leaving 15 bases between them. From germline, CDR1 is SGHNT and CDR2 YYREEE (reference sequence). This CDR3 region has 14 residues. In DNA, the CDR3 is TGTGCCAGCAGCCGTCCTGGGCCTGATAATGAGCAGTTCTTC. Its translation: CASSRPGPDNEQFF.

The genes are TRBV25-1 and TRBJ2-1; 7 bases fit TRBD2. The length of the CDR3 is 16 residues. Losses at the gene ends were 6 bases for V and 0 bases for J; bases not matched to a gene: 8. Germline values: CDR1 MGHDK, CDR2 SYGVNS. The CDR3 region is CASRARRGFSYNEQFF. Written as DNA, the CDR3 is TGTGCCAGCAGGGCTAGGCGGGGGTTCTCCTACAATGAGCAGTTCTTC.

This chain links TRBV4-2 with TRBJ1-1; no definite D call. Germline V gene data show CDR1 as LGHNA and CDR2 as YNFKEQ. The CDR3 contains 18 residues. V lost 4 bases and J 5 bases, leaving 26 bases between the germline ends. CDR3 sequence (DNA): TGTGCCAGCAGCCCGCTTGGGAGGACCTACGTGGATAGTACTGAAGCTTTCTTT. Its protein is CASSPLGRTYVDSTEAFF.

The rearrangement joins TRBV10-1 to TRBJ1-1, with D perhaps TRBD1 (5 bases). This CDR3 comprises 18 residues. Trimming cost V 4 bases and J 4 bases, with 25 bases left between them. From germline, CDR1 is WNHNN and CDR2 SYGVQD (reference sequence). In DNA, the CDR3 is TGCGCCAGCAGTGGGACGAAGCACGGGGCCGCCGGGGGCACTGAAGCTTTCTTT. Translation: CASSGTKHGAAGGTEAFF.

The chain links TRBV27 to TRBJ2-1, with 10 bases identical to TRBD2. The germline V gene encodes CDR1 MNHEY and CDR2 SMNVEV (reference sequence). V shed 2 bases and J 6 bases; nucleotides not matched to a gene: 10. The CDR3 is 17 residues long. The CDR3 loop is CASSLRRLAGGVNEQFF. DNA for the CDR3: TGTGCCAGCAGTTTACGCAGATTAGCGGGAGGAGTCAATGAGCAGTTCTTC.

This clone was detected only once. This rearrangement joins TRBV18 to TRBJ2-5; the match to TRBD2 covers 7 bases. Looked up from germline, CDR1 is KGHSH and CDR2 is LQKENI. V shed 6 bases, J shed 7 bases, and the junction held 14 bases outside the gene matches. This CDR3 region has 15 residues. Here the CDR3 DNA reads TGTGCCAGCTCTACGGCGGGGAGGGACGTCGGGACCCAGTACTTC. Amino acids: CASSTAGRDVGTQYF.